Listed below are T cell receptor beta chains from one sample, sequenced in a study of blood T cell repertoires in COVID-19. Measured with immunoSEQ multiplex PCR; TCRdb has only the in-frame clones, and not every one. The sample holds about 200,000 clones, 78% seen once. The sample taken for sequencing was peripheral blood. These receptors all stem from a woman of 80 years or more with active or convalescent COVID-19. Both conserved end residues are part of each CDR3. A D gene is named only where the DNA matches it firmly. Size is omitted from some rows. Given values are once, few, many or a class for expanded clones.

v_gene	d_gene	j_gene	abundance	CDR3nt	CDR3aa
TRBV27	TRBD1	TRBJ1-2	NA	TGTGCCAGCGGCAGGACAGGGGCTAACTATGGCTACACCTTC	CASGRTGANYGYTF
TRBV19	NA	TRBJ1-2	NA	TGTGCCAGTAGTATAAGGGTTGGAGGGCAAAACTATGGCTACACCTTC	CASSIRVGGQNYGYTF
TRBV28	TRBD1	TRBJ1-3	NA	TGTGCCAGCAGTCTCCGGGACAGTATATATTTT	CASSLRDSIYF
TRBV28	NA	TRBJ2-7	NA	TGTGCCAGCAGTTTCGGGTCCACTCTGTACTTC	CASSFGSTLYF
TRBV4-1	NA	TRBJ2-2	NA	TGCGCCAGCAGCCCGACAGTAAACACCGGGGAGCTGTTTTTT	CASSPTVNTGELFF
TRBV18	TRBD1	TRBJ1-1	NA	TGTGCCAGCTCACCCTTAGAGGAGACAGGGCCGAACACTGAAGCTTTCTTT	CASSPLEETGPNTEAFF
TRBV21-1	NA	TRBJ1-3	NA	TGTGCCAGCAGCAAACGACGCGGAGTCTCTGGAAACACCATATATTTT	CASSKRRGVSGNTIYF
TRBV15	NA	TRBJ1-1	NA	TGTGCCACCAGCCCAAGACTAGGGACTGAAGCTTTCTTT	CATSPRLGTEAFF
TRBV4-3	NA	TRBJ2-7	NA	TGCGCCAGCAGCCAAGATAGCAGGGACTACGAGCAGTACTTC	CASSQDSRDYEQYF
TRBV7-9	TRBD1	TRBJ1-2	NA	TGTGCCAGCAGCTCCTCAACCGGGACAGACAACTATGGCTACACCTTC	CASSSSTGTDNYGYTF
TRBV24-1	NA	TRBJ1-2	NA	TGTGCCACCAGTGATTTGTCAGGGGAAGCTGGCTACACCTTC	CATSDLSGEAGYTF
TRBV20-1	NA	TRBJ2-3	NA	TGCAGTGCATGGGCGGATACGCAGTATTTT	CSAWADTQYF
TRBV9	NA	TRBJ2-3	NA	TGTGCCAGCAGCGCCTCAGGACTCAGCACAGATACGCAGTATTTT	CASSASGLSTDTQYF
TRBV18	TRBD1	TRBJ1-1	NA	TGTGCCAGCTCACAGGGGGCTGGGGACACTGAAGCTTTCTTT	CASSQGAGDTEAFF
TRBV4-1	NA	TRBJ1-1	NA	TGCGCCAGCAGCCAAGATTCCGGGGGGTCATGGTCTGAAGCTTTCTTT	CASSQDSGGSWSEAFF
TRBV13	TRBD1	TRBJ1-1	NA	TGTGCCAGCAGCCAACGGACAGGGACCTTGAACACTGAAGCTTTCTTT	CASSQRTGTLNTEAFF
TRBV5-1	NA	TRBJ1-2	once	TGCGCCAGCAGCTTAATCCGCGACAGTGTTGGCTACACCTTC	CASSLIRDSVGYTF
TRBV4-1	NA	TRBJ2-2	NA	TGCGCCAGCTCACCAAGCGGATCTCCGGCCGGGGAGCTGTTTTTT	CASSPSGSPAGELFF
TRBV28	NA	TRBJ1-4	NA	TGTGCCAGCACGACAGCCAGGGGAACTAATGAAAAACTGTTTTTT	CASTTARGTNEKLFF
TRBV5-1	TRBD1	TRBJ1-1	NA	TGCGCCAGCAGCTACGGGACAGGCATAACTGAAGCTTTCTTT	CASSYGTGITEAFF
TRBV11-2	NA	TRBJ2-5	NA	TGTGCCAGCAGCCTAAAAGGGCTAGCCGAGACCCAGTACTTC	CASSLKGLAETQYF
TRBV5-1	TRBD2	TRBJ2-3	NA	TGCGCCAGCAGCTTTTCTAGCGGGGGGGCCTTAGATACGCAGTATTTT	CASSFSSGGALDTQYF
TRBV4-2	NA	TRBJ2-1	NA	TGTGCCAGCAGCCAGCGGGAAGCTGTTGAGCAGTTCTTC	CASSQREAVEQFF